The rows below give T cell receptor beta chains drawn from one sample of a study of shared clonotypes between healthy human individuals. The assay was immunoSEQ multiplex PCR, and TCRdb's table has in-frame clones only and misses some. The sample shows some 1,100,000 clones, 75% to 85% of them seen only once. Material: memory CD4+ T cells from PBMCs. Receptors were obtained from a man aged 18 to 29 in good health. Some clones in this sample may be carry-over from other donors' samples. The CDR3 runs from the conserved cysteine through the conserved F or W. D genes are given only for firm matches. A row's size may be missing; if present it is once, few, many or a size class.

J gene: TRBJ2-1; clone size: NA; D gene: TRBD2; V gene: TRBV10-3; CDR3 DNA: TGTGCCATCAGTGAGTATGCTAGCGGAACAAACAATGAGCAGTTCTTC; CDR3 protein: CAISEYASGTNNEQFF
J gene: TRBJ2-1; clone size: NA; D gene: TRBD2; V gene: TRBV9; CDR3 DNA: TGTGCCAGCAGCGACGGACTAGCGGGAGGGCGATACAATGAGCAGTTCTTC; CDR3 protein: CASSDGLAGGRYNEQFF
J gene: TRBJ1-2; clone size: few; D gene: TRBD1; V gene: TRBV19; CDR3 DNA: TGTGCCAGTAGTTCTTGGGTCGGGACAGGGGCCGATGGCTACACCTTC; CDR3 protein: CASSSWVGTGADGYTF
J gene: TRBJ2-2; clone size: NA; D gene: NA; V gene: TRBV2; CDR3 DNA: TGTGCCAGCAGCCCTACAGGGCTTCAAGCCGGGGAGCTGTTTTTT; CDR3 protein: CASSPTGLQAGELFF
J gene: TRBJ2-7; clone size: NA; D gene: NA; V gene: TRBV7-2; CDR3 DNA: TGTGCCAGCAGCTTACGAGGGGGGGGACAGTCGGCCGAGCAGTACTTC; CDR3 protein: CASSLRGGGQSAEQYF
J gene: TRBJ2-1; clone size: NA; D gene: TRBD1; V gene: TRBV5-1; CDR3 DNA: TGCGCCAGCACCACGATTCCGGGACAGGGTTACAATGAGCAGTTCTTC; CDR3 protein: CASTTIPGQGYNEQFF
J gene: TRBJ1-2; clone size: NA; D gene: NA; V gene: TRBV4-1; CDR3 DNA: TGCGCCAGCAGCCAACCCGACAGGACGTACTATGGCTACACCTTC; CDR3 protein: CASSQPDRTYYGYTF
J gene: TRBJ1-2; clone size: NA; D gene: NA; V gene: TRBV11-2; CDR3 DNA: TGTGCCAGCAGCTTAGATTGGGGCCAAGGGGGTGGCTACACCTTC; CDR3 protein: CASSLDWGQGGGYTF
J gene: TRBJ2-7; clone size: NA; D gene: NA; V gene: TRBV13; CDR3 DNA: TGTGCCAGCAGCCAGAGGGCGGGGGCGGATGAGCAGTACTTC; CDR3 protein: CASSQRAGADEQYF
J gene: TRBJ1-4; clone size: NA; D gene: NA; V gene: TRBV5-1; CDR3 DNA: TGCGCCAGCAGACCAGGGCTGTCTAATGAAAAACTGTTTTTT; CDR3 protein: CASRPGLSNEKLFF
J gene: TRBJ2-3; clone size: NA; D gene: TRBD2; V gene: TRBV10-3; CDR3 DNA: TGTGCCATCAGCGACGGGAGGCCAGATACGCAGTATTTT; CDR3 protein: CAISDGRPDTQYF
J gene: TRBJ2-1; clone size: NA; D gene: TRBD2; V gene: TRBV7-3; CDR3 DNA: TGTGCCAGCAGCTCGGGACTAGCGGGAGCCAATGAGCAGTTCTTC; CDR3 protein: CASSSGLAGANEQFF
J gene: TRBJ2-7; clone size: NA; D gene: NA; V gene: TRBV18; CDR3 DNA: TGTGCCAGCTCACCACAGGAACTATACGAGCAGTACTTC; CDR3 protein: CASSPQELYEQYF
J gene: TRBJ2-1; clone size: once; D gene: NA; V gene: TRBV6-1; CDR3 DNA: TGTGCCAGCAGTGGTCGGACAGAATACTCCTACAATGAGCAGTTCTTC; CDR3 protein: CASSGRTEYSYNEQFF
J gene: TRBJ2-2; clone size: NA; D gene: NA; V gene: TRBV29-1; CDR3 DNA: TGCAGCATGGCGGGGGAGCTGTTTTTT; CDR3 protein: CSMAGELFF
J gene: TRBJ2-7; clone size: few; D gene: NA; V gene: TRBV28; CDR3 DNA: TGTGCCAGCAGTACCACCCAGGTACTTCTAGGGATCTACGAGCAGTACTTC; CDR3 protein: CASSTTQVLLGIYEQYF
J gene: TRBJ2-3; clone size: NA; D gene: TRBD2; V gene: TRBV11-1; CDR3 DNA: TGTGCCAGCAGCTTAGATAGCGGGGGAGGTACGCAGTATTTT; CDR3 protein: CASSLDSGGGTQYF
J gene: TRBJ2-3; clone size: NA; D gene: NA; V gene: TRBV11-2; CDR3 DNA: TGTGCCAGCAGCTTACTCGGAGATACGCAGTATTTT; CDR3 protein: CASSLLGDTQYF
J gene: TRBJ2-1; clone size: NA; D gene: TRBD1; V gene: TRBV30; CDR3 DNA: TGTGCCTGGAGTGGACAGGGAACCCTCAAGAATGAGCAGTTCTTC; CDR3 protein: CAWSGQGTLKNEQFF
J gene: TRBJ2-4; clone size: NA; D gene: NA; V gene: TRBV7-8; CDR3 DNA: TGTGCCAGCAGCTTAAGTTTAGGGGTAGCCAAAAACATTCAGTACTTC; CDR3 protein: CASSLSLGVAKNIQYF
J gene: TRBJ1-4; clone size: NA; D gene: NA; V gene: TRBV4-3; CDR3 DNA: TGCGCCAGCAGCCAAGGTTTTAGGGAAAATGAAAAACTGTTTTTT; CDR3 protein: CASSQGFRENEKLFF
J gene: TRBJ2-3; clone size: NA; D gene: NA; V gene: TRBV7-8; CDR3 DNA: TGTGCCAGCAGCTTAGGGTCCAGGTTCACAGATACGCAGTATTTT; CDR3 protein: CASSLGSRFTDTQYF
J gene: TRBJ1-2; clone size: few; D gene: NA; V gene: TRBV18; CDR3 DNA: TGTGCCAGCTCTAACACCGCATGGGATGGCTACACCTTC; CDR3 protein: CASSNTAWDGYTF
J gene: TRBJ1-1; clone size: NA; D gene: NA; V gene: TRBV7-3; CDR3 DNA: TGTGCCAGCAGCTTACACAGGGCCATGAACACTGAAGCTTTCTTT; CDR3 protein: CASSLHRAMNTEAFF
J gene: TRBJ2-7; clone size: NA; D gene: TRBD1; V gene: TRBV19; CDR3 DNA: TGTGCCAGTAGTACCCGGACAGGGTACTCCTACGAGCAGTACTTC; CDR3 protein: CASSTRTGYSYEQYF
J gene: TRBJ1-2; clone size: many; D gene: TRBD1; V gene: TRBV2; CDR3 DNA: TGTGCCAGCAGTGAAGCGACAGGGACCAACTATGGCTACACCTTC; CDR3 protein: CASSEATGTNYGYTF
J gene: TRBJ2-5; clone size: NA; D gene: NA; V gene: TRBV29-1; CDR3 DNA: TGCAGCGTCGGACTAAGATACCAAGAGACCCAGTACTTC; CDR3 protein: CSVGLRYQETQYF
J gene: TRBJ2-4; clone size: NA; D gene: TRBD2; V gene: TRBV10-3; CDR3 DNA: TGTGCCATCAGCGGGACTACAGGAAAAAACATTCAGTACTTC; CDR3 protein: CAISGTTGKNIQYF
J gene: TRBJ1-1; clone size: NA; D gene: NA; V gene: TRBV25-1; CDR3 DNA: TGTGCCACCAGTGACAGGAACACTGAAGCTTTCTTT; CDR3 protein: CATSDRNTEAFF
J gene: TRBJ1-2; clone size: NA; D gene: NA; V gene: TRBV28; CDR3 DNA: TGTGCCAGCAGCCCCCCGGGTGTGGGCCCTAACTATGGCTACACCTTC; CDR3 protein: CASSPPGVGPNYGYTF
J gene: TRBJ1-6; clone size: NA; D gene: TRBD1; V gene: TRBV7-9; CDR3 DNA: TGTGCCAGCAGCTCGACAGGGGATAATTCACCCCTCCACTTT; CDR3 protein: CASSSTGDNSPLHF
J gene: TRBJ1-5; clone size: NA; D gene: NA; V gene: TRBV5-1; CDR3 DNA: TGCGCCAGCAGCTTAGGGGGTGGAAGTCAGCCCCAGCATTTT; CDR3 protein: CASSLGGGSQPQHF
J gene: TRBJ1-1; clone size: NA; D gene: TRBD1; V gene: TRBV29-1; CDR3 DNA: TGCAGCGTTGAACACCCGACAGGGGGCCTATTGAACACTGAAGCTTTCTTT; CDR3 protein: CSVEHPTGGLLNTEAFF
J gene: TRBJ1-3; clone size: NA; D gene: NA; V gene: TRBV7-9; CDR3 DNA: TGTGCCAGCAGCTTCGGGGGAGGAAACACCATATATTTT; CDR3 protein: CASSFGGGNTIYF
J gene: TRBJ1-2; clone size: once; D gene: NA; V gene: TRBV7-9; CDR3 DNA: TGTGCCAGCAGCCGCTTAGCGGTCCGTCGGAGGGACTATGGCTACACCTTC; CDR3 protein: CASSRLAVRRRDYGYTF
J gene: TRBJ2-7; clone size: NA; D gene: NA; V gene: TRBV9; CDR3 DNA: TGTGCCAGCAGCAAGACCCGGACAGCACTTTACGAGCAGTACTTC; CDR3 protein: CASSKTRTALYEQYF
J gene: TRBJ1-1; clone size: NA; D gene: NA; V gene: TRBV28; CDR3 DNA: TGTGCCAGCAGTTTGGGGCAGGGAAAGACTGAAGCTTTCTTT; CDR3 protein: CASSLGQGKTEAFF
J gene: TRBJ1-1; clone size: once; D gene: NA; V gene: TRBV28; CDR3 DNA: TGTGCCAGCAGTTTCCCGGACAGCCGTGGGAACACTGAAGCTTTCTTT; CDR3 protein: CASSFPDSRGNTEAFF
J gene: TRBJ2-3; clone size: NA; D gene: NA; V gene: TRBV5-6; CDR3 DNA: TGTGCCAGCAGGCCTCCACCAGGTCGTGGACCAGGGGCAGATACGCAGTATTTT; CDR3 protein: CASRPPPGRGPGADTQYF
J gene: TRBJ1-2; clone size: NA; D gene: NA; V gene: TRBV5-1; CDR3 DNA: TGCGCCAGCAGCCTACCCACAGTCCCGCGAGGCCCCTATGGCTACACCTTC; CDR3 protein: CASSLPTVPRGPYGYTF
J gene: TRBJ2-6; clone size: NA; D gene: NA; V gene: TRBV30; CDR3 DNA: TGTGCCTGGCTAGGGAGGTCTGGGGCCAACGTCCTGACTTTC; CDR3 protein: CAWLGRSGANVLTF
J gene: TRBJ2-7; clone size: NA; D gene: TRBD1; V gene: TRBV29-1; CDR3 DNA: TGCAGCGCACAACAGGGGTCCTACGAGCAGTACTTC; CDR3 protein: CSAQQGSYEQYF
J gene: TRBJ2-3; clone size: NA; D gene: NA; V gene: TRBV6-5; CDR3 DNA: TGTGCCAGCAGGCGGTACTGGATTAGCACAGATACGCAGTATTTT; CDR3 protein: CASRRYWISTDTQYF
J gene: TRBJ2-7; clone size: NA; D gene: NA; V gene: TRBV29-1; CDR3 DNA: TGCAGCGTAGAACAGGTTCCTATCCCCTACGAGCAGTACTTC; CDR3 protein: CSVEQVPIPYEQYF
J gene: TRBJ1-2; clone size: few; D gene: NA; V gene: TRBV10-3; CDR3 DNA: TGTGCCATCAGTGAGTCGGCCAGTCATTATGGCTACACCTTC; CDR3 protein: CAISESASHYGYTF
J gene: TRBJ2-3; clone size: NA; D gene: TRBD2; V gene: TRBV27; CDR3 DNA: TGTGCCAGCAGACTAGCGGGAGCCTTTAGCACAGATACGCAGTATTTT; CDR3 protein: CASRLAGAFSTDTQYF